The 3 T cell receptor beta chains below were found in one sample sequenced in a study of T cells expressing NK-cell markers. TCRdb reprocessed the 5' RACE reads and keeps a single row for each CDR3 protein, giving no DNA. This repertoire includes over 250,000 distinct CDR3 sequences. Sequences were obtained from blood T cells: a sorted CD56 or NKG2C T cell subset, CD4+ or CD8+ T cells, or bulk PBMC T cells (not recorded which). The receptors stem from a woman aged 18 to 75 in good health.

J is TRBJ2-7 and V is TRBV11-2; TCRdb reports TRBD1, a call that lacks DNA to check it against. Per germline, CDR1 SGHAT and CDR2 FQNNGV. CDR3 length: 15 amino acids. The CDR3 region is CASRRSTGTQYEQYF. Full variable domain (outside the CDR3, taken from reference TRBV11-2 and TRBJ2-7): EAGVAQSPRYKIIEKRQSVAFWCNPISGHATLYWYQQILGQGPKLLIQFQNNGVVDDSQLPKDRFSAERLKGVDSTLKIQPAKLEDSAVYLCASRRSTGTQYEQYFGPGTRLTVT.

CDR3 sequence reads: CSVGHGGPVKYF. The V and J genes are TRBV29-1 and TRBJ2-7. The CDR3 sequence is 12 residues long. Germline V gene lookup returns CDR1 SQVTM and CDR2 ANQGSEA.

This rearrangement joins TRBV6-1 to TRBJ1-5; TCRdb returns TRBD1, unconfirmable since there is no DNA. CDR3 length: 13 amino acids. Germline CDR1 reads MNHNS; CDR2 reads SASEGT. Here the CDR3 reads CASSQTGSQPQHF.